Listed below are T cell receptor beta chains from one sample, sequenced in a study of blood T cell repertoires in COVID-19. Libraries were prepared by immunoSEQ multiplex PCR; TCRdb keeps only in-frame clonotypes and omits some of them. There are some 66,000 clones in the sample; about nine tenths occur only once, and around 8.3% lies in the top ten. Sequencing was done on a sample of peripheral blood. These receptors all stem from a human donor with active COVID-19. The donor label of this sample is uncertain. Each CDR3 is given with its conserved first and last residue. The D gene is left open where the match is weak. Where a row states a size, it is once, few, many or the class of an expanded clone; other rows omit it.

DNA	CDR3	D	J	size	V
TGTGCCAGCAGCAGGGACAGGTTGATAGCGGGGGAAGAGACCCAGTACTTC	CASSRDRLIAGEETQYF	.	TRBJ2-5	.	TRBV14
TGTGCCAGCAGCCCAGGGGGTCGAGGACCCGCGGGAGAGACCCAGTACTTC	CASSPGGRGPAGETQYF	TRBD1	TRBJ2-5	.	TRBV7-9
TGTGCCTGGAGTTACGGGGCGGGAGGGTACAATGAGCAGTTCTTC	CAWSYGAGGYNEQFF	TRBD2	TRBJ2-1	.	TRBV30
TGTGCCAGCAGCTTATGGTCTAGCGGGGTTAATGAGCAGTTCTTC	CASSLWSSGVNEQFF	TRBD2	TRBJ2-1	.	TRBV7-3
TGTGCCAGCAGCGTAGATCTCGGGGATTCACCCCACTTC	CASSVDLGDSPHF	.	TRBJ2-7	.	TRBV9
TGTGCCAGCAGCCCAGCGGGCGGGCGGGCCAAAAACATTCAGTACTTC	CASSPAGGRAKNIQYF	.	TRBJ2-4	.	TRBV7-3
TGTGCCATCAGTGAACTAGCGGGGGGGCAAGAGACCCAGTACTTC	CAISELAGGQETQYF	TRBD2	TRBJ2-5	once	TRBV10-3
TGTGCCAGCTCTACTGGAACAGAATCCTACGAGCAGTACTTC	CASSTGTESYEQYF	.	TRBJ2-7	once	TRBV28
TGTGCCAGTAGTATAGATCGCCTAGCGGGGGGGCCCTCTGGGGAGACCCAGTACTTC	CASSIDRLAGGPSGETQYF	TRBD2	TRBJ2-5	.	TRBV19
TGTGCCAGCAAAACAGGGGGCCAGTACACCGGGGAGCTGTTTTTT	CASKTGGQYTGELFF	TRBD1	TRBJ2-2	.	TRBV28
TGTGCCAGCAGCTCATCGACAGGTAACCACGAGCAGTACTTC	CASSSSTGNHEQYF	.	TRBJ2-7	.	TRBV3-1/TRBV3-2
TGCGCCAGCAGCTTGGCCTTCCGGGAGACCCAGTACTTC	CASSLAFRETQYF	.	TRBJ2-5	.	TRBV5-1
TGTGCCAGCAGTCCACTCCCTGGCTCCTACAATGAGCAGTTCTTC	CASSPLPGSYNEQFF	.	TRBJ2-1	.	TRBV27
TGTGCCTGGAGTATGACAGGGGGACCCACAGATACGCAGTATTTT	CAWSMTGGPTDTQYF	TRBD1	TRBJ2-3	.	TRBV30
TGTGCCAGTATGATAAGGACAGGGACTAACTATGGCTACACCTTC	CASMIRTGTNYGYTF	TRBD1	TRBJ1-2	.	TRBV19
TGTGCCAGCAGCTTAGCCGGTCCAACCTACGAGCAGTACTTC	CASSLAGPTYEQYF	.	TRBJ2-7	.	TRBV7-2
TGTGCCAGCAGCTTGGTCTGGGGACAGGGGGCTTCGGGCTACACCTTC	CASSLVWGQGASGYTF	TRBD1	TRBJ1-2	.	TRBV5-6
TGTGCCAGCAGCCCGACTAGCGGGACAGATACGCAGTATTTT	CASSPTSGTDTQYF	TRBD2	TRBJ2-3	once	TRBV5-4
TGTGCCAGTAGTACCCGGGGCAGGGGGAACACTGAAGCTTTCTTT	CASSTRGRGNTEAFF	.	TRBJ1-1	.	TRBV19
TGTGCCAGTAGTATTGGGGAGAGCTTCGTAGGGGAGCTGTTTTTT	CASSIGESFVGELFF	.	TRBJ2-2	.	TRBV19
TGTGCCAGCAGTTTGGGGGGGGCTCAAGAGACCCAGTACTTC	CASSLGGAQETQYF	.	TRBJ2-5	.	TRBV6-5
TGCGCCAGCAGCAGTACAGGGGGCAGTTCCCACGAGCAGTACTTC	CASSSTGGSSHEQYF	TRBD1	TRBJ2-7	.	TRBV5-1
TGTGCCAGCAGCCAGGCGGCAGGGGACTACGAGCAGTACTTC	CASSQAAGDYEQYF	.	TRBJ2-7	.	TRBV14
TGTGCCAGTAGTACGGACAGGGTTACCTCTGGGGCCAACGTCCTGACTTTC	CASSTDRVTSGANVLTF	TRBD1	TRBJ2-6	few	TRBV19
TGTGCCAGCAGCTTAGGATGGCAGGGCGACTACAATGAGCAGTTCTTC	CASSLGWQGDYNEQFF	.	TRBJ2-1	.	TRBV7-2
TGTGCCAGCAGCGTAAAACCCCTACCCACCGGGGAGCTGTTTTTT	CASSVKPLPTGELFF	.	TRBJ2-2	few	TRBV9
TGTGCCAGCAGTACCCCGGGACTGTACAATGAGCAGTTCTTC	CASSTPGLYNEQFF	.	TRBJ2-1	.	TRBV27
TGTGCCAGCAGTGCCGCGAGGGAAGAAAAACTGTTTTTT	CASSAAREEKLFF	.	TRBJ1-4	.	TRBV25-1
TGTGCCAGCAGCTTATCCGGGGGGGGTACCGGGGAGCTGTTTTTT	CASSLSGGGTGELFF	TRBD2	TRBJ2-2	.	TRBV11-3
TGTGCCAGCAGTTTCAGACAGGGGGCCGGGGAGCAGTACTTC	CASSFRQGAGEQYF	TRBD1	TRBJ2-7	.	TRBV28
TGTGCCAGCAGCTTGGCCTCCCCGGGGACTGCAAATGAAAAACTGTTTTTT	CASSLASPGTANEKLFF	.	TRBJ1-4	.	TRBV5-4
TGCAGCGTTTTAGCGGGACCCGACTACAATGAGCAGTTCTTC	CSVLAGPDYNEQFF	TRBD2	TRBJ2-1	.	TRBV29-1
TGTGCCAGCAGTTACCCAACCATGACAGGGGGCAGAGGCTACACCTTC	CASSYPTMTGGRGYTF	TRBD1	TRBJ1-2	.	TRBV6-5
TGTGCCTGGGGACCCGGCGGGTCGAAAGAGACCCAGTACTTC	CAWGPGGSKETQYF	.	TRBJ2-5	.	TRBV30
TGTGCCAGCAGTTATACACTAGCGGGAGCTGGGGAGCAGTACTTC	CASSYTLAGAGEQYF	TRBD2	TRBJ2-7	.	TRBV28
TGCGCCAGCAGCTTGGTCAGGGAACAGACCCAGTACTTC	CASSLVREQTQYF	.	TRBJ2-5	.	TRBV5-1
TGTGCCAGCAGCTTAGAAGCAAGTAATGAAAAACTGTTTTTT	CASSLEASNEKLFF	.	TRBJ1-4	.	TRBV7-9
TGTGCCAGCACCCCACTCACGACGGGAGGGCCGCGATTGGAGCAGTTCTTC	CASTPLTTGGPRLEQFF	TRBD2	TRBJ2-1	.	TRBV27
TGTGCCAGCTCACCATCCGATCCAGGGGTGAACACTGAAGCTTTCTTT	CASSPSDPGVNTEAFF	.	TRBJ1-1	.	TRBV18
TGTGCCAGCAGCCCCGGGTCCGGCGATGAAAAACTGTTTTTT	CASSPGSGDEKLFF	.	TRBJ1-4	once	TRBV7-9
TGTGCCAGTAGTATCTTGCGGGGGGATGAGCAGTTCTTC	CASSILRGDEQFF	TRBD2	TRBJ2-1	.	TRBV19
TGCGCCAGGGTCCCAACAGAAGAGACCCAGTACTTC	CARVPTEETQYF	.	TRBJ2-5	.	TRBV5-1
TGTGCCAGCAGCCAATCAGAAGGGAGCTACAATGAGCAGTTCTTC	CASSQSEGSYNEQFF	.	TRBJ2-1	.	TRBV3-1/TRBV3-2
TGTGCCAGCAGCGTAGACGTGAGGGGGTCAGATACGCAGTATTTT	CASSVDVRGSDTQYF	.	TRBJ2-3	.	TRBV9
TGTGCCAGCGGGCCCGGGGATAGAGAGACCCAGTACTTC	CASGPGDRETQYF	.	TRBJ2-5	.	TRBV11-2
TGTGCCAGCAGCGTAGGGGAGGGGGGGTGGCAGCCCCAGCATTTT	CASSVGEGGWQPQHF	.	TRBJ1-5	once	TRBV9
TGTGCCAGCAGCTCCGGGACAGGGGGCAGAGGATGGGCCTACGAGCAGTACTTC	CASSSGTGGRGWAYEQYF	TRBD1	TRBJ2-7	.	TRBV11-2
TGCGCCAGCAGCAATAAGAATAGCGGGGGGTCCTACGAGCAGTACTTC	CASSNKNSGGSYEQYF	TRBD2	TRBJ2-7	.	TRBV4-3
TGTGCCAGCAGCGGTGGGGACAGCTCTGGAAACACCATATATTTT	CASSGGDSSGNTIYF	TRBD1	TRBJ1-3	.	TRBV5-4